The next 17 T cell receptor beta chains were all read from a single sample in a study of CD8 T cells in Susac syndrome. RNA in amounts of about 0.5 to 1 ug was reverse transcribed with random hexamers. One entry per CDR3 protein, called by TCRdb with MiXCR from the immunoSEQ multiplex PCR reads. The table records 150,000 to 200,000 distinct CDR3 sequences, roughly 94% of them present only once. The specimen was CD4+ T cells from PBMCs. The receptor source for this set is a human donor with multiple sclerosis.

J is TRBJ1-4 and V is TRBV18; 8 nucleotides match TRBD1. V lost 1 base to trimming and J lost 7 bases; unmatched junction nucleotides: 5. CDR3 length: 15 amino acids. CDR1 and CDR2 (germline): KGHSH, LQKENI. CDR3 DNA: TGTGCCAGCTCACCACAAGGGACAGGTCCTGAAAAACTGTTTTTT. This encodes CASSPQGTGPEKLFF. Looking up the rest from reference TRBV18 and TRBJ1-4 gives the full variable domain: NAGVMQNPRHLVRRRGQEARLRCSPMKGHSHVYWYRQLPEEGLKFMVYLQKENIIDESGMPKERFSAEFPKEGPSILRIQQVVRGDSAAYFCASSPQGTGPEKLFFGSGTQLSVL.

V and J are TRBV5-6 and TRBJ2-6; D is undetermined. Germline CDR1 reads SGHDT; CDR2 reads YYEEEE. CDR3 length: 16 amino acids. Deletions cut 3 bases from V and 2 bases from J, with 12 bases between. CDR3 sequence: CASSSSDFAGANVLTF. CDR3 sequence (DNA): TGTGCCAGCAGCTCTTCAGATTTCGCTGGGGCCAACGTCCTGACTTTC.

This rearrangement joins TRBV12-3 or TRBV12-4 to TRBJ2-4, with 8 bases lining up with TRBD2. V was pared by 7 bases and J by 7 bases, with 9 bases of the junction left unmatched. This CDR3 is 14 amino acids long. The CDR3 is CASTGGSVANIQYF. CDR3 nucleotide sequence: TGTGCCAGCACGGGGGGGTCGGTGGCCAACATTCAGTACTTC.

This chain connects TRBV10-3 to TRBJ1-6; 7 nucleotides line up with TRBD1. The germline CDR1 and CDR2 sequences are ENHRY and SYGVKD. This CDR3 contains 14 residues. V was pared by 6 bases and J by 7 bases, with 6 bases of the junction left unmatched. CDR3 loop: CAIREGTANSPLHF. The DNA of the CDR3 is TGTGCCATCAGGGAGGGGACAGCGAATTCACCCCTCCACTTT.

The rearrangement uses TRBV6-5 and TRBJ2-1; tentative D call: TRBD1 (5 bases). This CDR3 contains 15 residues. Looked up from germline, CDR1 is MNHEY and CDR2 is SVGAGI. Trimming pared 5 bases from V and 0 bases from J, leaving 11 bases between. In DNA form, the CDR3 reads TGTGCCAGCAGTAGAGACAGTAACTCCTACAATGAGCAGTTCTTC. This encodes CASSRDSNSYNEQFF.

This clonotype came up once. The CDR3, as DNA: TGTGCCTGTTTCAGGGTCTCTGGAAACACCATATATTTT. Translating it yields CACFRVSGNTIYF. V and J are TRBV28 and TRBJ1-3; the D gene is possibly TRBD1 (5 bases). Trimming removed 11 bases at V and 0 bases at J, with 11 bases between. This CDR3 has 13 amino acids. In germline, CDR1 is MDHEN, CDR2 SYDVKM.

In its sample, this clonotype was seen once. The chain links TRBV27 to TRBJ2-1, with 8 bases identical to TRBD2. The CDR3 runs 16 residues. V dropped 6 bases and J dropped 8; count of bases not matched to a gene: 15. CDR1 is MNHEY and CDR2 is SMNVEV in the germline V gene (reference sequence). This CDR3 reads CASSLPPWTSLYEQFF. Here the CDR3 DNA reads TGTGCCAGCAGCTTACCCCCCTGGACTAGCTTGTATGAGCAGTTCTTC.

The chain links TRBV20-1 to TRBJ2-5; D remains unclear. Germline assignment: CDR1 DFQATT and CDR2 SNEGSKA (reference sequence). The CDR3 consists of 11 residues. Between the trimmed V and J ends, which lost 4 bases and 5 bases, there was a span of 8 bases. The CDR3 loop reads CSAILWETQYF. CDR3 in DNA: TGCAGTGCTATTTTGTGGGAGACCCAGTACTTC.

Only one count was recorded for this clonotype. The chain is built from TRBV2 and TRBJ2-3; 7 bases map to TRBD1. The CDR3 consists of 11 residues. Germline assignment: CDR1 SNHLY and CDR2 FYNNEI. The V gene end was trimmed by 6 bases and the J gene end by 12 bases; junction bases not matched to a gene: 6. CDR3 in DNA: TGTGCCAGCAGCGAGGGGGCCCCCCAGTATTTT. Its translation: CASSEGAPQYF.

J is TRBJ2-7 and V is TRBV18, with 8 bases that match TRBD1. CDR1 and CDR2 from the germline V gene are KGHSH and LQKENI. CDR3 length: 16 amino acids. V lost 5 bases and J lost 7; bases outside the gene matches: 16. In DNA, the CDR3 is TGTGCCAGCTCAACGAGCCGGACAGGGCTTGGTAGGGAGCAGTACTTC. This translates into CASSTSRTGLGREQYF.

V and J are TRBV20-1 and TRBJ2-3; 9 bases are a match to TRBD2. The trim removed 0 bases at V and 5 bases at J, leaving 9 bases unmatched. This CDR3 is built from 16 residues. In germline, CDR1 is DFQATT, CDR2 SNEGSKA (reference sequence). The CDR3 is CSARDSSGRKGDTQYF. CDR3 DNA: TGCAGTGCTAGAGATTCAAGCGGGAGGAAGGGAGATACGCAGTATTTT.

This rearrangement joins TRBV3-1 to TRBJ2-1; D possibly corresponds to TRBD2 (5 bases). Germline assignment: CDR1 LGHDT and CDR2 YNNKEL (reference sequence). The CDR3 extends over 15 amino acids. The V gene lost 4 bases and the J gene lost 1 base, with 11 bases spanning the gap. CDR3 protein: CASSRQADSYNEQFF. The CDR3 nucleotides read TGTGCCAGCAGCCGGCAAGCGGATTCCTACAATGAGCAGTTCTTC.

CDR3 amino acids: CASSPPRGGNTEAFF. The CDR3 DNA reads as TGTGCCAGCAGCCCCCCCAGGGGGGGAAACACTGAAGCTTTCTTT. This rearrangement joins TRBV28 to TRBJ1-1; TRBD1 matches at 7 bases. Trimming cost V 6 bases and J 2 bases; bases outside gene matches: 9. Germline CDR1 is MDHEN and CDR2 is SYDVKM. The CDR3 runs 15 residues.

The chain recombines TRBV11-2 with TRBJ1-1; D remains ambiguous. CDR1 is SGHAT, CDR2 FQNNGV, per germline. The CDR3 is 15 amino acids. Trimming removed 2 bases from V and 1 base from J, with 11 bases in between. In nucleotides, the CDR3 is TGTGCCAGCAGCTTAATGGCAGGAGCGAACACTGAAGCTTTCTTT. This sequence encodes CASSLMAGANTEAFF.

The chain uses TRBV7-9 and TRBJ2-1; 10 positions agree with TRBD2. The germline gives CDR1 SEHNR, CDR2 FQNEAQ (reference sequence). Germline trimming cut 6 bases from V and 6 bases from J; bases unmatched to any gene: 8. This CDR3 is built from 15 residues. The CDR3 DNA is TGTGCCAGCAGGGGGGGGGCTAGCGGGAGCAATGAGCAGTTCTTC. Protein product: CASRGGASGSNEQFF.

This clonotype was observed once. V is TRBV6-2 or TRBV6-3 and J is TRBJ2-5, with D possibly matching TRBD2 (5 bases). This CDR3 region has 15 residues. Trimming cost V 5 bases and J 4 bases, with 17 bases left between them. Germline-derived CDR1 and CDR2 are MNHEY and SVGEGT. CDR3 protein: CASSDPAGPGETQYF. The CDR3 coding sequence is TGTGCCAGCAGTGATCCGGCGGGTCCAGGAGAGACCCAGTACTTC.

The CDR3 loop is CSVTRGLGNTEAFF. In nucleotides, the CDR3 is TGCAGCGTCACCAGGGGGCTAGGGAACACTGAAGCTTTCTTT. The chain employs TRBV29-1 and TRBJ1-1; 8 positions agree with TRBD1. Germline V gene data show CDR1 as SQVTM and CDR2 as ANQGSEA. The CDR3 covers 14 residues. V was pared by 6 bases and J by 1 base, with 7 bases of the junction left unmatched. The variable domain in full, with the rest retrieved from reference TRBV29-1 and TRBJ1-1, is SAVISQKPSRDICQRGTSLTIQCQVDSQVTMMFWYRQQPGQSLTLIATANQGSEATYESGFVIDKFPISRPNLTFSTLTVSNMSPEDSSIYLCSVTRGLGNTEAFFGQGTRLTVV.